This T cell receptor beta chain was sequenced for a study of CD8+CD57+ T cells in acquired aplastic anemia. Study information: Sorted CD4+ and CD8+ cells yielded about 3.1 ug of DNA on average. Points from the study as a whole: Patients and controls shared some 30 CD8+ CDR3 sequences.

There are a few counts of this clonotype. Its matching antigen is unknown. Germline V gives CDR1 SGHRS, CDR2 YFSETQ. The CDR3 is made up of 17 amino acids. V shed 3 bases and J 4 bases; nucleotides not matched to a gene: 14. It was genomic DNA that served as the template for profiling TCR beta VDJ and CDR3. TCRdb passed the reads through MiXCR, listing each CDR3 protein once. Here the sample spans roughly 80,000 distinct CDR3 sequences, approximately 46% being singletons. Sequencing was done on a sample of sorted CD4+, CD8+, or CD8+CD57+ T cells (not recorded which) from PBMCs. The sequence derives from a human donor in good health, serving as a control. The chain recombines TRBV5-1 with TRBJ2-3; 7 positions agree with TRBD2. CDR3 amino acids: CASSSKSTSQFADTQYF. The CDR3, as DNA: TGCGCCAGCAGCTCCAAGTCGACTAGCCAATTCGCAGATACGCAGTATTTT.